This T cell receptor beta chain was sequenced for a study of T and B cells in COVID-19 patients. For the study at large: At median age about 37 years, recovered patients were younger than active-infection patients at 67. Study-level findings and limits: Highly clonal in active COVID-19, TRB repertoires exceeded healthy-donor diversity and richness at recovery.

TRB rearrangements were amplified by multiplex PCR with BIOMED2 TRB-A/B primers. MiXCR, run by TCRdb on the multiplex PCR reads, gives a single entry per CDR3 protein. Among 13,000 to 15,000 distinct CDR3 sequences listed, under 30% were seen once. From blood, about 240-550 ng of genomic DNA served as TRB template. This clonotype was counted only a few times. Antigen: not known. CDR3 length: 14 amino acids. Germline V lookup: CDR1 SGHDT, CDR2 YYEEEE. The V end was cut by 0 bases, the J end by 0 bases, with 6 bases between. The receptor was derived from a human donor who had recovered from COVID-19. The V and J genes are TRBV5-6 and TRBJ1-2; D is unresolved. Sequenced material: blood. The CDR3 loop is CASSLEGTNYGYTF. The CDR3 bases are TGTGCCAGCAGCTTGGAGGGTACTAACTATGGCTACACCTTC. Based on the CDR3 plus reference TRBV5-6 and TRBJ1-2, the full variable domain is DAGVTQSPTHLIKTRGQQVTLRCSPKSGHDTVSWYQQALGQGPQFIFQYYEEEERQRGNFPDRFSGHQFPNYSSELNVNALLLGDSALYLCASSLEGTNYGYTFGSGTRLTVV.